Below are 26 T cell receptor beta chains sequenced from a single sample in a study of spatial heterogeneity in lung cancer. TCRdb independently ran MiXCR on the 5' RACE reads; one entry per CDR3 protein. The table shows fewer than 150,000 distinct CDR3 sequences, with 10% to 14% occurring only once. Regarding time point: blood at routine non-recurrence follow-up after resection. Sequenced here: PBMCs, sampled at follow-up. All receptors come from a female donor with early-stage non-small cell lung cancer.

The genes are TRBV28 and TRBJ2-5, with D possibly matching TRBD2 (5 bases). Germline loops: CDR1 MDHEN, CDR2 SYDVKM. V was trimmed by 5 bases and J by 1 base, leaving 11 bases between them. There are 14 residues in the CDR3. The CDR3 nucleotides read TGTGCCAGCAGTCAAGGACTTACCCAAGAGACCCAGTACTTC. This sequence encodes CASSQGLTQETQYF. Full variable domain (missing parts from reference TRBV28 and TRBJ2-5): DVKVTQSSRYLVKRTGEKVFLECVQDMDHENMFWYRQDPGLGLRLIYFSYDVKMKEKGDIPEGYSVSREKKERFSLILESASTNQTSMYLCASSQGLTQETQYFGPGTRLLVL.

V gene TRBV27 combines with J gene TRBJ2-7; 7 bases map to TRBD1. The CDR3 totals 15 residues. V gave up 5 bases and J gave up 2 bases; unmatched junction bases: 9. CDR1 and CDR2 from the germline V gene are MNHEY and SMNVEV (reference sequence). The CDR3 reads CASSPTVTGPYEQYF. The CDR3 bases are TGTGCCAGCAGTCCGACCGTGACAGGGCCCTACGAGCAGTACTTC.

With respect to this clonotype: This could be a read error, since a much larger clone is one nucleotide away. V is TRBV19 and J is TRBJ1-5; possibly TRBD1 for D (6 bases). This CDR3 has 15 residues. CDR1 and CDR2 from the germline V gene are LNHDA and SQIVND (reference sequence). CDR3 sequence: CASSAGALIGQPRHF. Written as DNA, the CDR3 is TGTGCCAGTAGTGCAGGGGCTCTGATAGGTCAGCCCCGGCATTTT.

In this sample, this clonotype turned up many times. This rearrangement joins TRBV19 to TRBJ1-2; D is uncertain. Germline CDR1 reads LNHDA; CDR2 reads SQIVND (reference sequence). V was shortened by 7 bases and J by 6 bases, with 15 bases between the two germline ends. This CDR3 has 13 amino acids. CDR3 amino acids: CASTLDKRDGYTF. The CDR3 coding sequence is TGTGCCAGTACCCTAGACAAGAGGGATGGCTACACCTTC.

This clonotype was found many times. The V gene is TRBV6-2 or TRBV6-3, the J gene TRBJ1-1; D is unresolved. The V gene's germline CDR1 is MNHEY and CDR2 SVGEGT. CDR3 length: 13 amino acids. The germline V and J ends were trimmed by 2 bases and 5 bases, with 9 bases remaining between them. The CDR3 loop is CASSYTDRTEAFF. The CDR3, as DNA: TGTGCCAGCAGTTACACAGATAGGACTGAAGCTTTCTTT.

The sample holds a few counts of this clonotype. The rearrangement uses TRBV10-3 and TRBJ1-5, with a tentative D call TRBD1 (5 bases). V was cut by 2 bases and J by 3 bases, with 17 bases left in between. This CDR3 has 17 residues. Germline V lookup: CDR1 ENHRY, CDR2 SYGVKD. CDR3 in amino acids: CAISETLGGVPNQPQHF. CDR3 sequence (DNA): TGTGCCATCAGTGAGACTTTAGGAGGGGTCCCCAATCAGCCCCAGCATTTT.

Here the CDR3 reads CASSPRPYQETQYF. The CDR3 region has the DNA TGTGCCAGCAGCCCTCGTCCTTACCAAGAGACCCAGTACTTC. The chain is built from TRBV9 and TRBJ2-5, with no clear D. Germline CDR1 SGDLS, CDR2 YYNGEE. V gave up 4 bases and J gave up 0 bases, with 10 bases separating them. The CDR3 spans 14 residues.

This clonotype was detected many times. J is TRBJ1-1 and V is TRBV6-5, with 9 bases identical to TRBD1. Germline V CDR1 and CDR2: MNHEY, SVGAGI. V shed 2 bases, J shed 3 bases, and the junction held 7 bases outside the gene matches. The CDR3 contains 16 residues. The CDR3 region has the DNA TGTGCCAGCAGTTACAGCAGGACAGGGGCGTACACTGAAGCTTTCTTT. Protein: CASSYSRTGAYTEAFF.

V usage is TRBV6-2 or TRBV6-3 and J usage is TRBJ2-3; D remains unclear. V was trimmed by 0 bases and J by 0 bases, leaving 4 bases between them. This CDR3 contains 14 residues. Germline CDR1 and CDR2: MNHEY and SVGEGT. In DNA form, the CDR3 reads TGTGCCAGCAGTTACTCTGATAGCACAGATACGCAGTATTTT. It specifies CASSYSDSTDTQYF.

Regarding this clonotype: Its ends do not fully match the called genes, so a read error is possible. The chain combines TRBV2 with TRBJ1-1; D not resolved. Per the germline V gene, CDR1 is SNHLY and CDR2 is FYNNEI. This CDR3 spans 14 amino acids. The CDR3 loop reads CTSSDGILNTEAFF. CDR3 in DNA: TGTACCAGCAGTGACGGGATCCTAAACACTGAAGCTTTCTTT.

The chain is built from TRBV28 and TRBJ1-6, with D perhaps matching TRBD1 (5 bases). CDR3 size: 12 residues. Germline CDR1 and CDR2: MDHEN and SYDVKM. The ends were cut back, 7 bases at V and 8 bases at J, with 9 bases in the middle. Written as DNA, the CDR3 is TGTGCCAGCATAGGGGAACATTCACCCCTCCACTTT. This sequence encodes CASIGEHSPLHF.

CDR3 amino acids: CASSRRFGQTQYF. The CDR3 DNA is TGTGCCAGCAGTAGGAGATTCGGGCAGACCCAGTACTTC. The chain combines TRBV27 with TRBJ2-5; no clear D. Germline values: CDR1 MNHEY, CDR2 SMNVEV (reference sequence). Deletions cut 5 bases from V and 6 bases from J, with 13 bases between. The CDR3 length is 13 residues.

The rearrangement links TRBV6-1 to TRBJ2-2; 12 bases align to TRBD2. CDR1 MNHNS and CDR2 SASEGT come from the germline V gene. J gave up 4 bases and V 10 bases, and 7 bases lay outside the gene matches. The CDR3 covers 15 residues. CDR3 sequence: CANGLAGMGTGELFF. CDR3 nucleotides: TGTGCCAACGGACTAGCGGGAATGGGCACCGGGGAGCTGTTTTTT.

This clonotype was counted between two and nine times. J is TRBJ2-1 and V is TRBV11-3; weak D call: TRBD2 (6 bases). Germline V gene lookup returns CDR1 SGHNT and CDR2 YENEEA. The V end lost 2 bases, the J end lost 4 bases, and 9 bases lay between the germline ends. This CDR3 region has 14 residues. Here the CDR3 DNA reads TGTGCCAGCAGCTTAACCGGGAGTTACAATGAGCAGTTCTTC. Encoded protein: CASSLTGSYNEQFF.

This clonotype has at least ten counts. The chain links TRBV11-2 to TRBJ1-5, with D perhaps matching TRBD1 (6 bases). Germline loops: CDR1 SGHAT, CDR2 FQNNGV. V dropped 5 bases and J dropped 2 bases, with 7 bases sitting between them. The CDR3 consists of 13 residues. The CDR3 is CASSRQGNQPQHF. The DNA of the CDR3 is TGTGCCAGCAGCCGACAGGGCAATCAGCCCCAGCATTTT.

This clonotype occurred a few times. This chain links TRBV9 with TRBJ1-2, with 9 bases identical to TRBD1. The J segment lost 8 bases and the V segment lost 3 bases, leaving 8 bases of the junction unmatched. Germline CDR1 reads SGDLS; CDR2 reads YYNGEE. The CDR3 length is 14 residues. The DNA of the CDR3 is TGTGCCAGCAGCGCTGGGACAGGGCCTGGAGGCTACACCTTC. It specifies CASSAGTGPGGYTF.

The chain couples TRBV20-1 to TRBJ2-6, with D possibly matching TRBD2 (5 bases). Per the germline V gene, CDR1 is DFQATT and CDR2 is SNEGSKA (reference sequence). V lost 3 bases, J lost 0 bases, and 9 bases lay in between. This CDR3 is built from 15 residues. In DNA, the CDR3 is TGCAGTGCTAGCGCGGGTCACTCTGGGGCCAACGTCCTGACTTTC. It specifies CSASAGHSGANVLTF.

The CDR3 loop reads CASSLLQGPEQYV. CDR3 DNA sequence: TGTGCCAGCTCACTTTTACAGGGCCCTGAGCAGTACGTC. The chain combines TRBV18 with TRBJ2-7; tentatively, D is TRBD1 (6 bases). The V end lost 4 bases, the J end lost 7 bases, and 14 bases lay between the germline ends. There are 13 residues in the CDR3. In germline, CDR1 is KGHSH, CDR2 LQKENI.

This clonotype turned up a few times. The genes are TRBV7-8 and TRBJ2-1; 9 nucleotides agree with TRBD2. The CDR3 totals 15 residues. Germline V lookup: CDR1 SGHVS, CDR2 FQNEAQ. J lost 3 bases, V lost 4 bases, and 4 bases had no gene match. In nucleotides, the CDR3 is TGTGCCAGCAGCTCTAGCGGGAAAGGCTACAATGAGCAGTTCTTC. Translated, it gives CASSSSGKGYNEQFF.

In its sample, this clonotype was seen many times. The chain links TRBV7-9 to TRBJ2-5; D may be TRBD2 (5 bases). Germline CDR1 reads SEHNR; CDR2 reads FQNEAQ (reference sequence). The V gene lost 3 bases and the J gene lost 3 bases, with 11 bases spanning the gap. This CDR3 is built from 14 residues. CDR3 sequence reads: CASSFFQREETQYF. The CDR3 DNA reads TGTGCCAGCAGCTTCTTCCAGAGGGAAGAGACCCAGTACTTC.

This clonotype has a handful of counts. The rearrangement uses TRBV5-5 and TRBJ2-5; D uncertain. Germline V lookup: CDR1 SGHKS, CDR2 YYEKEE (reference sequence). The CDR3 totals 15 residues. The V end lost 3 bases, the J end lost 1 base, and 13 bases lay between the germline ends. In DNA form, the CDR3 reads TGTGCCAGCAGCTATACCTTACAGTTCCAAGAGACCCAGTACTTC. It is translated as CASSYTLQFQETQYF.

This clonotype appeared many times. The J gene is TRBJ1-1, the V gene TRBV29-1, with no clear D. CDR3 length: 14 residues. From germline, CDR1 is SQVTM and CDR2 ANQGSEA. Between the trimmed V and J ends, which lost 7 bases and 2 bases, there was a span of 17 bases. The CDR3 DNA follows: TGCAGCGCATCGAAGGCACAGCCAAACACTGAAGCTTTCTTT. This translates into CSASKAQPNTEAFF. Filled out from reference TRBV29-1 and TRBJ1-1, the complete variable domain reads SAVISQKPSRDICQRGTSLTIQCQVDSQVTMMFWYRQQPGQSLTLIATANQGSEATYESGFVIDKFPISRPNLTFSTLTVSNMSPEDSSIYLCSASKAQPNTEAFFGQGTRLTVV.

The table lists this clonotype with a few counts. The chain couples TRBV5-1 to TRBJ1-1; no definite D call. The CDR3 has 12 amino acids. In germline, CDR1 is SGHRS, CDR2 YFSETQ. The ends were cut back, 4 bases at V and 5 bases at J, with 9 bases in the middle. CDR3 in amino acids: CASSDLGTEAFF. The CDR3 nucleotides are TGCGCCAGCAGCGATCTGGGAACTGAAGCTTTCTTT.

V is TRBV25-1 and J is TRBJ2-7, with TRBD1 matching over 7 bases. The germline gives CDR1 MGHDK, CDR2 SYGVNS. V dropped 4 bases and J dropped 0; count of bases not matched to a gene: 3. The CDR3 has 14 residues. The CDR3 sequence is CASSGGGLSYEQYF. CDR3 coding DNA: TGTGCCAGCAGTGGAGGGGGCCTCTCCTACGAGCAGTACTTC.

This clonotype was observed a handful of times. The chain is built from TRBV2 and TRBJ2-3, with a weak D call TRBD2 (5 bases). CDR1 is SNHLY, CDR2 FYNNEI, per germline. The CDR3 spans 12 residues. Trimming pared 9 bases from V and 4 bases from J, leaving 11 bases between. The CDR3 sequence is CASGESPDTQYF. The CDR3, as DNA: TGTGCCAGTGGGGAGAGCCCAGATACGCAGTATTTT.

This clonotype appeared a few times. The rearrangement uses TRBV28 and TRBJ2-5; perhaps TRBD2 as D (6 bases). CDR1 is MDHEN and CDR2 is SYDVKM in the germline V gene. V lost 1 base and J lost 7, with 13 bases in between. The CDR3 totals 14 residues. For the CDR3, the DNA is TGTGCCAGCAGTTTATCGGGGGTCGGGGTGACCCAGTACTTC. Its translation is CASSLSGVGVTQYF.